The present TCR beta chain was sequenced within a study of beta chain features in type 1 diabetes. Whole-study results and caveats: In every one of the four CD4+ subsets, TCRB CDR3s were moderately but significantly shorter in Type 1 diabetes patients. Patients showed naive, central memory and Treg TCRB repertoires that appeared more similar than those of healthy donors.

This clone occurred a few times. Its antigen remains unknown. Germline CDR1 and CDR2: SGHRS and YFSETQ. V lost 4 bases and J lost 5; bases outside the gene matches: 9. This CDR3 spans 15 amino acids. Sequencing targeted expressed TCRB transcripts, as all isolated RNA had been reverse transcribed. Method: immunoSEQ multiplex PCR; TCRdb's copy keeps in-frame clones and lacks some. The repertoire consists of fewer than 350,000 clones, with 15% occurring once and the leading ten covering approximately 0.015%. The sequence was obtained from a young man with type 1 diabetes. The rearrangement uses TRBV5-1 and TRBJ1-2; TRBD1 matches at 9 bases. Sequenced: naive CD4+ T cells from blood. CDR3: CASSAGTGQEYGYTF. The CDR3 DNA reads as TGCGCCAGCAGCGCCGGGACAGGGCAAGAATATGGCTACACCTTC.